This TCR beta chain is from a study of CD8+ T cells in alopecia areata. Findings and limits, study-wide: The study found higher clonality in lesional than normal scalp, especially in alopecia totalis/universalis. Sequencing of scalp samples also includes resident alphabeta T cells from normal skin.

Per the germline V gene, CDR1 is SGHVT and CDR2 is SQSDAQ. The CDR3 sequence is 13 residues long. Trimming cost V 10 bases and J 3 bases; bases outside gene matches: 7. Peripheral blood and lesional scalp punch biopsies were taken from alopecia areata patients. The sorting of PBMCs gave CD4+ and CD8+ T cells. On this clone: No antigen is known for it.

Once RNA had been extracted, it was reverse transcribed into cDNA to act as the sequencing template. Profiled with immunoSEQ multiplex PCR; TCRdb holds only in-frame clones, not every one. Among about 110,000 clones listed, under 60% were seen once. The TCR comes from a human donor with alopecia areata. Sequencing input: NKG2D-low CD8+ T cells sorted from blood. This chain uses TRBV7-4 with TRBJ1-2; 8 nucleotides agree with TRBD1. The CDR3 DNA follows: TGTGCCATGCCCGGGACAGGTCACTATGGCTACACCTTC. It codes for CAMPGTGHYGYTF.